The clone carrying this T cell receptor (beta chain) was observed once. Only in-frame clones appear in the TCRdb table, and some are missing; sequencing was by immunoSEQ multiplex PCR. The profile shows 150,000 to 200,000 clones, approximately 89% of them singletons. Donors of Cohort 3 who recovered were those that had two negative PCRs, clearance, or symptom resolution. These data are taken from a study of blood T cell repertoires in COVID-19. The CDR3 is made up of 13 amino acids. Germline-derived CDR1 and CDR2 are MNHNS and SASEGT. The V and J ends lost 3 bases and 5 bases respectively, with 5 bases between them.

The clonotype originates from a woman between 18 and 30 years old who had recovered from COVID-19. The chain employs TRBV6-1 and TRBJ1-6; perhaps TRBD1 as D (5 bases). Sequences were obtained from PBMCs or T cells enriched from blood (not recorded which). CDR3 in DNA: TGTGCCAGCAGTGACAGGGATAATTCACCCCTCCACTTT. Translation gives CASSDRDNSPLHF.